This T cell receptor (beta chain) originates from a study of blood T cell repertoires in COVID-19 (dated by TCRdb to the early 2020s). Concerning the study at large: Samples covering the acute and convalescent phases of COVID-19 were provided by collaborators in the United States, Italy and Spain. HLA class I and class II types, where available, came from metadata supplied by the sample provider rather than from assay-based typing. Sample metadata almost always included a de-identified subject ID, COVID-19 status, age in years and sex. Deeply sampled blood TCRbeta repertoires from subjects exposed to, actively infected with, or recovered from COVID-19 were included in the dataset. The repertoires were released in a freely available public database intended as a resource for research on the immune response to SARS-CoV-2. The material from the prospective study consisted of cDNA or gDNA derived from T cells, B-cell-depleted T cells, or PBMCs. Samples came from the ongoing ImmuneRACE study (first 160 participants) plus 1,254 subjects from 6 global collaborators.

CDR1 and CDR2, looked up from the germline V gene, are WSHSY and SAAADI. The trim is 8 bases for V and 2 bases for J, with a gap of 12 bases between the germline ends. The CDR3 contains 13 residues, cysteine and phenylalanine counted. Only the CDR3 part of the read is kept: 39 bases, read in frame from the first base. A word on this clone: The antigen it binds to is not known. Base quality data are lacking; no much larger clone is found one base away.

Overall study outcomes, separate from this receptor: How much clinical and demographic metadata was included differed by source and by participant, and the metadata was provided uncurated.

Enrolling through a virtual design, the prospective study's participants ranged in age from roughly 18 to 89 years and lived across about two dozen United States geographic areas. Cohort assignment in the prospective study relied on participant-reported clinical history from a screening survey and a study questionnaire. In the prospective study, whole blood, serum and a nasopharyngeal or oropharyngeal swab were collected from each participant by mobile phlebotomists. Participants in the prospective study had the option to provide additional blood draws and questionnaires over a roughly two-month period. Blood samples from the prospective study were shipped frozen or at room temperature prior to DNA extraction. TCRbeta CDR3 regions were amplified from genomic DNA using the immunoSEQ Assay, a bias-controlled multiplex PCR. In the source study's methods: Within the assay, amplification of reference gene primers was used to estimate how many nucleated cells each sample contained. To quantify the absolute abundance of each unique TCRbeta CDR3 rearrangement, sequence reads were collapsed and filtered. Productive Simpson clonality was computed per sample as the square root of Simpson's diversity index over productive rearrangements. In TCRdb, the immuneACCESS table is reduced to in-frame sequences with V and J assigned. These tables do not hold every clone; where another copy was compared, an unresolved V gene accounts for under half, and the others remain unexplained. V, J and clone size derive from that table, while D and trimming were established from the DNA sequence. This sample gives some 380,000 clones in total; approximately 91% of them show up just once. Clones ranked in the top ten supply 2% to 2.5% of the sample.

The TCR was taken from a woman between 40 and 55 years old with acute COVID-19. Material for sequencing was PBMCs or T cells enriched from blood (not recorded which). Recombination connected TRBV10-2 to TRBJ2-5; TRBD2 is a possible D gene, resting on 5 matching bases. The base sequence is TGCGCCAGCCAAGAGGGATCACAAGAGACCCAGTACTTC. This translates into CASQEGSQETQYF.